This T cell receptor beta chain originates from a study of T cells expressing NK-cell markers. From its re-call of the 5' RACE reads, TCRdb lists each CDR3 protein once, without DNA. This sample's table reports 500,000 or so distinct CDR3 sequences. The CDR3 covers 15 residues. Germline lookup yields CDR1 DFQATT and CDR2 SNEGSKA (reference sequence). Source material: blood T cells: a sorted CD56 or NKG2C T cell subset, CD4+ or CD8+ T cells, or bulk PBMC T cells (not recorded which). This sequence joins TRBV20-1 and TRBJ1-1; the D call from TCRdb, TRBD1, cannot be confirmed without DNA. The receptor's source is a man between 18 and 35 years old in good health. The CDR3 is CSAKGRGQESTEAFF.